This paragraph reports one TCR beta chain. Its antigen is still unknown. This record belongs to a study of T cell responses to AZD1222 COVID-19 vaccine. Study findings and constraints: Targets within unmutated variant regions were reportedly found for nearly half of spike-specific TCRs.

Profiled with immunoSEQ multiplex PCR; TCRdb holds only in-frame clones, not every one. The table lists about 140,000 clones. Germline V CDR1 and CDR2: MNHEY, SVGEGT. The CDR3 is 14 amino acids. V gave up 0 bases and J gave up 6 bases, with 10 bases separating them. This chain links TRBV6-2 or TRBV6-3 with TRBJ2-3; D is unresolved. The clonotype originates from an adult in good health. Source material: peripheral blood. CDR3 sequence: CASSYSSTGDTQYF. DNA for the CDR3: TGTGCCAGCAGTTACTCGAGTACGGGTGATACGCAGTATTTT.